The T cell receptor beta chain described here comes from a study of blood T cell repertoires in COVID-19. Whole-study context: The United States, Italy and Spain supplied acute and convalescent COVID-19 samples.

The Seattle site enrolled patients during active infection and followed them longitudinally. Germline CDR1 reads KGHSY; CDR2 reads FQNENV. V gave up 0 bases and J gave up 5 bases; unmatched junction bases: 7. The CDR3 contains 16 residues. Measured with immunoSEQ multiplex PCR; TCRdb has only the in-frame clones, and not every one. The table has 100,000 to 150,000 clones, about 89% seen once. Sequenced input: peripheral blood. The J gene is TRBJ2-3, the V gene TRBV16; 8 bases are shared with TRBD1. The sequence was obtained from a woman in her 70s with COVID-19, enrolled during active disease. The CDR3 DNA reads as TGTGCCAGCAGCCAATCGACAGGGGCCGCCGGAGATACGCAGTATTTT. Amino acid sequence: CASSQSTGAAGDTQYF.